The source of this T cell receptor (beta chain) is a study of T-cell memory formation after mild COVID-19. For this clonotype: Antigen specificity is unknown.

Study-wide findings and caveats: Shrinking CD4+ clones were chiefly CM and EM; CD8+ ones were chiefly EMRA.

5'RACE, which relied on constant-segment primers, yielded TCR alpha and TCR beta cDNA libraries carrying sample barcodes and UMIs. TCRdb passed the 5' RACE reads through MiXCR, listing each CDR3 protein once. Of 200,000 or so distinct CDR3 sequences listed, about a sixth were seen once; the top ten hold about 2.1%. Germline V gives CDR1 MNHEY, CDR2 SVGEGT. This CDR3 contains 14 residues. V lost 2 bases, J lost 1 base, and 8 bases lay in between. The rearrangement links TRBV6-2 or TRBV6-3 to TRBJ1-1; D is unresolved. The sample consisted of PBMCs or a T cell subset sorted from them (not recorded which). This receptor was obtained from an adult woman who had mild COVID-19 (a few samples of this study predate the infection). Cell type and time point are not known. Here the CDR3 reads CASSYILQNTEAFF. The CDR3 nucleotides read TGTGCCAGCAGTTACATCCTGCAGAACACTGAAGCTTTCTTT.